The rows below give T cell receptor beta chains drawn from one sample of a study of immune heterogeneity within non-small cell lung tumors. Via MiXCR, TCRdb re-called the multiplex PCR reads, giving one row per CDR3 protein. Among fewer than 2,500 distinct CDR3 sequences listed, around a third were seen once. Specimen: lung tumor tissue. These TCRs come from a man in his 70s with non-small cell lung cancer. CDR3s include the opening cysteine and the closing phenylalanine or tryptophan. D genes are given only for firm matches. Only some rows state a clone size, as once, few, many or a class for expanded clones.

TRBJ2-5 NA 16 NA TRBV14 CASSQVIGGEGETQYF TGTGCCAGCAGCCAAGTAATTGGGGGCGAGGGAGAGACCCAGTACTTC
TRBJ1-1 medium-sized 12 NA TRBV12-3/TRBV12-4 CASSANRFEAFF TGTGCCAGCAGCGCAAACAGGTTTGAAGCTTTCTTT
TRBJ2-5 NA 13 NA TRBV30 CAWKGPYQETQYF TGTGCCTGGAAGGGGCCGTACCAAGAGACCCAGTACTTC
TRBJ2-7 NA 11 NA TRBV19 CASRGGYEQYF TGTGCCAGTCGAGGGGGGTACGAGCAGTACTTC
TRBJ2-5 few 19 NA TRBV6-4 CASSSDQDRVLRGGETQYF TGTGCCAGCAGCTCGGATCAGGACAGAGTACTCCGGGGCGGAGAGACCCAGTACTTC
TRBJ2-3 hyperexpanded 16 NA TRBV27 CASSLFDGGSTDTQYF TGTGCCAGCAGTTTGTTCGACGGCGGTAGCACAGATACGCAGTATTTT
TRBJ1-1 few 14 NA TRBV10-3 CAISPTGGNTEAFF TGTGCCATCAGCCCGACAGGAGGAAACACTGAAGCTTTCTTT
TRBJ2-1 NA 17 TRBD2 TRBV20-1 CSASQVGLAGVYSEQFF TGCAGTGCGAGTCAGGTGGGACTAGCGGGAGTATACAGTGAGCAGTTCTTC
TRBJ1-2 few 18 TRBD1 TRBV13 CASSLARRTGTLNYGYTF TGTGCCAGCAGCTTAGCCCGCCGGACAGGGACCCTGAACTATGGCTACACCTTC
TRBJ1-2 NA 13 NA TRBV27 CASSFGRLYGYTF TGTGCCAGCAGTTTTGGCAGACTCTATGGCTACACCTTC
TRBJ1-4 NA 17 NA TRBV25-1 CASSERESVGGHEKLFF TGTGCCAGCAGTGAAAGGGAGTCGGTCGGGGGCCATGAAAAACTGTTTTTT
TRBJ2-3 NA 13 NA TRBV19 CATKPRPHTTQYF TGTGCCACCAAACCCCGGCCGCACACTACGCAGTATTTT
TRBJ1-4 large 12 NA TRBV20-1 CSARDLVEKLFF TGCAGTGCTAGAGATCTGGTTGAAAAACTGTTTTTT
TRBJ2-3 NA 14 TRBD1 TRBV10-1 CASSWGTAPDTQYF TGCGCCAGCAGTTGGGGGACAGCCCCAGATACGCAGTATTTT
TRBJ2-7 NA 14 TRBD1 TRBV6-2/TRBV6-3 CASSPRDRGNEQYF TGTGCCAGCAGTCCCCGGGACAGGGGAAACGAGCAGTACTTC
TRBJ1-1 NA 13 TRBD1 TRBV10-3 CAIKDRTNTEAFF TGTGCCATTAAGGACAGGACGAACACTGAAGCTTTCTTT
TRBJ1-5 NA 12 NA TRBV20-1 CSARVGEQPQHF TGCAGTGCTAGAGTCGGGGAACAGCCCCAGCATTTT
TRBJ2-1 NA 13 NA TRBV20-1 CSARDGTLTSTFF TGCAGTGCTAGAGACGGGACCCTGACTAGTACGTTCTTC
TRBJ2-7 medium-sized 17 TRBD2 TRBV10-3 CAISGRAGGGRGYEQYF TGTGCCATCAGTGGACGAGCGGGGGGAGGGAGAGGTTACGAGCAGTACTTC
TRBJ2-2 NA 14 TRBD1 TRBV24-1 CATNRGANTGELFF TGTGCCACAAACAGGGGGGCGAACACCGGGGAGCTGTTTTTT
TRBJ2-2 NA 13 NA TRBV6-2/TRBV6-3 CASSYRDTGELFF TGTGCCAGCAGTTACAGGGACACCGGGGAGCTGTTTTTT
TRBJ1-2 medium-sized 19 TRBD1 TRBV27 CASSPTSWTLGTGHYGYTF TGTGCCAGCAGCCCCACCTCGTGGACCCTGGGGACAGGACACTATGGCTACACCTTC
TRBJ2-5 medium-sized 15 NA TRBV28 CASSLGMGGVETQYF TGTGCCAGCAGTTTAGGTATGGGGGGCGTGGAGACCCAGTACTTC
TRBJ1-6 once 12 NA TRBV10-3 CAISGSGSPLHF TGTGCCATCAGTGGTTCGGGCTCACCCCTCCACTTT
TRBJ1-2 few 13 NA TRBV2 CARVRQGINGYTF TGTGCCAGAGTCAGGCAGGGGATTAATGGCTACACCTTC
TRBJ2-5 few 15 NA TRBV27 CASSLSGGPGETQYF TGTGCCAGCAGTTTATCGGGGGGGCCGGGAGAGACCCAGTACTTC
TRBJ2-7 NA 11 NA TRBV7-2 CASSFGDEQYF TGTGCCAGCAGCTTCGGGGACGAGCAGTACTTC
TRBJ1-5 medium-sized 18 TRBD1 TRBV20-1 CSARGTGTGDYSNQPQHF TGCAGTGCTAGAGGGACCGGGACAGGAGATTATAGCAATCAGCCCCAGCATTTT